The clone carrying this TCR beta chain was counted many times. The antigen is not known. This record comes from a study of regulatory T cells in long-lasting Graves disease. Study-wide results and limits: Relative to newly diagnosed Graves' patients, persistent ones had lower TCR diversity.

CDR3-region Arm-PCR and iRepertoire HTBI primers produced the TCR beta libraries. Authors' data handling: Identification yielded around 58 TRBV and over eleven TRBJ segments across samples. TCRdb passed the multiplex PCR reads through MiXCR, listing each CDR3 protein once. Here the V and J calls rest on TCRdb's processing, not on the authors' analysis. The table includes approximately 540,000 distinct CDR3 sequences, 9.5% to 15% detected once. CDR1 and CDR2 (germline): SGDLS, YYNGEE. The V and J ends lost 3 bases and 8 bases respectively, with 9 bases between them. The CDR3 totals 13 residues. Time point denoted: newly diagnosed GD, antithyroid drugs for less than 3 months. From PBMCs, RNA was extracted and then used to make the TCR library. The sample was also reused in another study, on T cells in Graves' hyperthyroidism and ophthalmopathy.

This chain links TRBV9 with TRBJ1-6; D remains unclear. The sequencing here drew on peripheral blood mononuclear cells (PBMCs), taken at new diagnosis, from a patient treated with antithyroid drugs. This receptor was obtained from a woman aged 25 to 39 with Graves disease. In nucleotides, the CDR3 is TGTGCCAGCAGCGAAGGGCCACATTCACCCCTCCACTTT. Translated: CASSEGPHSPLHF.